The 27 T cell receptor beta chains below all came from one sample that was sequenced in a study of T-cell reconstitution after alpha-beta-depleted transplantation in children. TCRbeta library preparation incorporated unique molecular identifiers. TCRdb used MiXCR to reprocess the PCR reads, holding one entry per CDR3 protein. The repertoire includes around 960,000 distinct CDR3 sequences, under 30% of them detected once, and roughly 27% sits in the top ten. Sequenced here: PBMCs, mostly from graft donor cells, sampled 360 days after TCRalphabeta/CD19-depleted stem cell transplant. These receptors were taken from a boy under two years old who had a stem cell transplant for SCID, so the T cells may come from the graft donor.

V gene TRBV6-2 or TRBV6-3 combines with J gene TRBJ2-1; D call uncertain. Trimming took off 8 bases at V and 13 bases at J, with 6 bases between the two ends. The CDR3 is made up of 8 amino acids. The V gene's germline CDR1 is MNHEY and CDR2 SVGEGT. CDR3: CASLFQFF. As DNA, the CDR3 is TGTGCCAGCCTTTTCCAGTTCTTC.

This rearrangement joins TRBV24-1 to TRBJ2-3, with D possibly being TRBD2 (5 bases). Trimming stripped 3 bases from V and 2 bases from J, with 14 bases between. This CDR3 contains 16 residues. Germline loops: CDR1 KGHDR, CDR2 SFDVKD. The CDR3 nucleotides read TGTGCCACCAGTGATCCCGGAGGCAGGAACACAGATACGCAGTATTTT. This translates into CATSDPGGRNTDTQYF.

This clonotype has a handful of counts. CDR3 in amino acids: CASSQEGTVTFYEQYF. CDR3 coding DNA: TGCGCCAGCAGCCAAGAAGGAACGGTGACCTTCTACGAGCAGTACTTC. V gene TRBV4-1 combines with J gene TRBJ2-7; no clear D. The CDR3 length is 16 residues. V gave up 0 bases and J gave up 3 bases, with 15 bases separating them. Germline lookup yields CDR1 MGHRA and CDR2 YSYEKL.

The CDR3 nucleotides read TGCAGTGCCCTGGGGACAGTTTATAATTCACCCCTCCACTTT. Amino acid sequence: CSALGTVYNSPLHF. The rearrangement links TRBV20-1 to TRBJ1-6; TRBD1 matches 7 bases. The germline V gene has CDR1 DFQATT and CDR2 SNEGSKA (reference sequence). V lost 6 bases to trimming and J lost 4 bases; unmatched junction nucleotides: 6. CDR3 length: 14 residues.

The rearrangement joins TRBV7-9 to TRBJ2-2; D is unresolved. CDR1 SEHNR and CDR2 FQNEAQ come from the germline V gene (reference sequence). V was shortened by 6 bases and J by 6 bases, with 14 bases between the two germline ends. The CDR3 loop spans 14 amino acids. CDR3 DNA: TGTGCCAGCAGTCCCCCCCTAGGCGCCGGGGAGCTGTTTTTT. Protein: CASSPPLGAGELFF.

This clonotype was observed at least ten times. The chain combines TRBV12-3 or TRBV12-4 with TRBJ2-2, with D perhaps matching TRBD1 (7 bases). CDR3 length: 15 residues. The V and J ends lost 5 bases and 0 bases respectively, with 10 bases between them. CDR3 sequence: CASSPRGANTGELFF. As DNA, the CDR3 is TGTGCCAGCAGTCCCAGGGGGGCGAACACCGGGGAGCTGTTTTTT.

This clonotype appeared a few times. The rearrangement links TRBV6-5 to TRBJ1-5, with 9 bases that match TRBD1. Per the germline V gene, CDR1 is MNHEY and CDR2 is SVGAGI. Unmatched junction bases numbered 8, after V lost 6 bases and J lost 5 bases. The CDR3 contains 15 residues. Here the CDR3 reads CASSQTGTGYQPQHF. As DNA, the CDR3 is TGTGCCAGCAGCCAAACCGGGACAGGGTATCAGCCCCAGCATTTT.

The genes are TRBV28 and TRBJ2-1; 7 bases fit TRBD2. The J segment lost 8 bases and the V segment lost 3 bases, leaving 10 bases of the junction unmatched. The CDR3 is 15 residues long. Germline CDR1 and CDR2: MDHEN and SYDVKM. The CDR3 is CASSFGGVTSHEQFF. CDR3 bases: TGTGCCAGCAGTTTTGGGGGGGTTACAAGTCATGAGCAGTTCTTC.

V is TRBV28 and J is TRBJ2-3, with 8 bases aligning to TRBD2. The germline V gene has CDR1 MDHEN and CDR2 SYDVKM. The CDR3 length is 15 residues. The J segment lost 5 bases and the V segment lost 5 bases, leaving 9 bases of the junction unmatched. The chain's CDR3 is CASSVLAAWGDTQYF. The DNA of the CDR3 is TGTGCCAGCAGTGTACTAGCGGCCTGGGGAGATACGCAGTATTTT.

V is TRBV10-2 and J is TRBJ2-7, with 9 nucleotides matching TRBD1. CDR1 is WSHSY, CDR2 SAAADI, per germline. Trimming removed 1 base from V and 7 bases from J; junction bases left unmatched: 2. The CDR3 length is 13 residues. DNA for the CDR3: TGCGCCAGCAGTGAGTTTGGACAGGGGGAGCAGTACTTC. This sequence encodes CASSEFGQGEQYF.

J is TRBJ2-3 and V is TRBV6-2 or TRBV6-3; unclear D gene. The V end was cut by 0 bases, the J end by 3 bases, with 10 bases between. The germline V gene has CDR1 MNHEY and CDR2 SVGEGT. The CDR3 totals 15 residues. Here the CDR3 DNA reads TGTGCCAGCAGTTACTCGTACGGTTGGACAGATACGCAGTATTTT. Translation: CASSYSYGWTDTQYF.

In its sample, this clonotype was seen a few times. The chain recombines TRBV5-1 with TRBJ2-2, with 7 bases fitting TRBD2. This CDR3 is 16 amino acids long. The J segment lost 2 bases and the V segment lost 6 bases, leaving 10 bases of the junction unmatched. Germline V gives CDR1 SGHRS, CDR2 YFSETQ. The CDR3 sequence: CASTPLAEINTGELFF. DNA of the CDR3: TGCGCCAGCACCCCCCTAGCGGAGATAAACACCGGGGAGCTGTTTTTT.

V is TRBV29-1 and J is TRBJ2-7, with a tentative D call TRBD2 (5 bases). The CDR3 consists of 11 residues. Trimming left V 7 bases short and J 7 bases short, with 14 bases between. Germline V gives CDR1 SQVTM, CDR2 ANQGSEA. For the CDR3, the DNA is TGCAGCGCTGGGTCTAGAGGGGAGCAGTACTTC. Translation: CSAGSRGEQYF.

The chain links TRBV4-3 to TRBJ2-7; 7 bases agree with TRBD1. Per the germline V gene, CDR1 is LGHNA and CDR2 is YSLEER. V was pared by 0 bases and J by 2 bases, with 4 bases of the junction left unmatched. CDR3 length: 15 residues. The CDR3 region has the DNA TGCGCCAGCAGCCAAGATGTCACAGGGGCCTACGAGCAGTACTTC. Protein product: CASSQDVTGAYEQYF.

This clonotype was seen repeatedly, ten times or more. The chain combines TRBV5-1 with TRBJ2-1, with 10 bases matching TRBD2. Germline CDR1 is SGHRS and CDR2 is YFSETQ. CDR3 length equals 16 residues. V shed 6 bases and J 0 bases; nucleotides not matched to a gene: 6. DNA for the CDR3: TGCGCCAGCACAAGTAGCGGGGGGACCTCCTACAATGAGCAGTTCTTC. Encoded protein: CASTSSGGTSYNEQFF.

The chain uses TRBV5-1 and TRBJ2-7; D remains ambiguous. V lost 4 bases and J 4 bases, leaving 12 bases between the germline ends. CDR3 size: 13 residues. In germline, CDR1 is SGHRS, CDR2 YFSETQ. The CDR3 here is CASSPTWFYEQYF. CDR3 nucleotides: TGCGCCAGCAGCCCGACATGGTTTTACGAGCAGTACTTC.

With regard to this clonotype: One end of the junction fails to match germline, which may point to a read error. This sequence joins TRBV6-1 and TRBJ1-2; TRBD1 aligns across 7 bases. Germline V gene data show CDR1 as MNHNS and CDR2 as SASEGT. The CDR3 is 13 amino acids. CDR3 bases: TGTGCCGGCAGGGACAGTGTAAACTATGGCTACACCTTC. It codes for CAGRDSVNYGYTF.

The gene calls are TRBV12-3 or TRBV12-4 and TRBJ1-1; D unclear. Trimming removed 6 bases at V and 7 bases at J, with 9 bases between. The CDR3 extends over 11 amino acids. The CDR3, as DNA: TGTGCCAGCAGCCCCCAGGATGAAGCTTTCTTT. This sequence encodes CASSPQDEAFF.

The chain joins TRBV7-2 to TRBJ1-3, with D uncertain. V shed 1 base and J shed 4 bases, with 8 bases lying between them. Germline-derived CDR1 and CDR2 are SGHTA and FQGNSA. The length of the CDR3 is 14 residues. The CDR3 sequence is CASSLGSGGNTIYF. The DNA of the CDR3 is TGTGCCAGCAGCTTAGGGTCTGGGGGAAACACCATATATTTT. Full variable domain (outside the CDR3, taken from reference TRBV7-2 and TRBJ1-3): GAGVSQSPSNKVTEKGKDVELRCDPISGHTALYWYRQSLGQGLEFLIYFQGNSAPDKSGLPSDRFSAERTGGSVSTLTIQRTQQEDSAVYLCASSLGSGGNTIYFGEGSWLTVV.

This clonotype showed up just a few times. The V and J genes are TRBV15 and TRBJ2-5; D is possibly TRBD1 (6 bases). Germline assignment: CDR1 LNHNV and CDR2 YYDKDF (reference sequence). Trimming pared 0 bases from V and 4 bases from J, leaving 15 bases between. The CDR3 has 16 residues. CDR3 coding DNA: TGTGCCACCAGCAGAGATGGCACAGGGCGACGAGAGACCCAGTACTTC. As protein: CATSRDGTGRRETQYF.

This clonotype turned up a few times. The chain joins TRBV12-3 or TRBV12-4 to TRBJ2-2, with a possible D match to TRBD2 (5 bases). Trimming pared 6 bases from V and 5 bases from J, leaving 16 bases between. This CDR3 is 15 amino acids long. In DNA, the CDR3 is TGTGCCAGCAGCCTAGCCGGGGTACAGACCGGGGAGCTGTTTTTT. Encoded protein: CASSLAGVQTGELFF.

This clonotype was detected a few times. This chain uses TRBV20-1 with TRBJ2-1; D might be TRBD1 (5 bases). The CDR3 loop spans 12 amino acids. Per germline, CDR1 DFQATT and CDR2 SNEGSKA (reference sequence). V was shortened by 3 bases and J by 10 bases, with 13 bases between the two germline ends. This CDR3 is CSARWQGSEQFF. DNA of the CDR3: TGCAGTGCTAGGTGGCAGGGAAGCGAGCAGTTCTTC.

This clonotype has just a few counts. The CDR3 bases are TGCGCCAGCAGCCTAACCGGGACGGAAAGAGATACGCAGTATTTT. It is translated as CASSLTGTERDTQYF. The genes are TRBV4-3 and TRBJ2-3; TRBD1 or TRBD2 may be the D gene (5 bases each). In germline, CDR1 is LGHNA, CDR2 YSLEER. The V and J ends lost 4 bases and 5 bases respectively, with 16 bases between them. The CDR3 is 15 residues long.

The sample holds a few counts of this clonotype. This chain uses TRBV5-1 with TRBJ2-1, with TRBD1 matching over 8 bases. CDR3 length equals 16 residues. After removal of 0 bases from V and 6 bases from J, the junction contained 8 bases not matched to a gene. CDR1 is SGHRS, CDR2 YFSETQ, per germline. CDR3 amino acids: CASSLAGQVFFNEQFF. CDR3 sequence (DNA): TGCGCCAGCAGCTTGGCGGGACAGGTCTTTTTCAATGAGCAGTTCTTC.

This clonotype was seen a few times. V is TRBV5-1 and J is TRBJ2-5; the D gene is possibly TRBD1 (6 bases). V lost 0 bases and J 5 bases, leaving 11 bases between the germline ends. The CDR3 has 14 residues. Germline-derived CDR1 and CDR2 are SGHRS and YFSETQ. CDR3 DNA sequence: TGCGCCAGCAGCTTGGACAGGGTCTGGGAGACCCAGTACTTC. Amino acids: CASSLDRVWETQYF.

The chain uses TRBV7-2 and TRBJ2-1; no clear D. The CDR3 consists of 15 residues. The V gene lost 5 bases and the J gene lost 0 bases, with 11 bases spanning the gap. The germline CDR1 and CDR2 sequences are SGHTA and FQGNSA. The chain's CDR3 is CASSPAFPSYNEQFF. In DNA, the CDR3 is TGTGCCAGCAGCCCTGCCTTCCCCTCCTACAATGAGCAGTTCTTC.

V usage is TRBV4-2 and J usage is TRBJ2-2; D possibly corresponds to TRBD2 (5 bases). There are 19 residues in the CDR3. Deletions cut 1 base from V and 6 bases from J, with 24 bases between. Germline CDR1 and CDR2: LGHNA and YNFKEQ. The CDR3 DNA reads as TGTGCCAGCAGCCAAGGCGAGGGTGTTCAGCTAAGATCGTCCGGGGAGCTGTTTTTT. It codes for CASSQGEGVQLRSSGELFF.